This T cell receptor beta chain was documented in a study of a mutant IDH1 vaccine in newly diagnosed glioma. Turning to the study itself: Patients received vaccination from 4-6 weeks after radiotherapy alone, or with temozolomide cycles. Males made up approximately 62% and females about 40% of treated patients, whose mean age was about 37 years. Visit V12 was scheduled at week 35 and visit V13 at week 47.

V lost 9 bases and J lost 9; bases outside the gene matches: 6. The CDR3 sequence is 13 residues long. CDR1 and CDR2 from the germline V gene are LNHDA and SQIVND (reference sequence). Time point meaning: week 35, safety follow-up. Doses consisted of 300 ug of mutant IDH1 20-mer peptide each, paired with topical imiquimod. Clones were read by immunoSEQ multiplex PCR, and TCRdb kept only the in-frame ones, dropping some. The data show about 42,000 clones, roughly 84% seen once. This clone was found a few times. The antigen remains unidentified. Sequences were derived from PBMCs, sampled from a glioma patient whose treatment included an IDH1 peptide vaccine. The V gene is TRBV19, the J gene TRBJ1-6, with 9 bases that match TRBD1. The sequence was obtained from a woman aged 50 to 60 with glioma. The CDR3 DNA sequence: TGTGCCAGCTTGGGACAGGGAGGTTCACCCCTCCACTTT. Amino acid sequence: CASLGQGGSPLHF. Full variable domain (remainder filled in from reference TRBV19 and TRBJ1-6): DGGITQSPKYLFRKEGQNVTLSCEQNLNHDAMYWYRQDPGQGLRLIYYSQIVNDFQKGDIAEGYSVSREKKESFPLTVTSAQKNPTAFYLCASLGQGGSPLHFGNGTRLTVT.